The rows below give T cell receptor beta chains drawn from one sample of a study of T cells after yellow fever vaccination. TCRdb reanalysed the 5' RACE reads using MiXCR and keeps one entry per CDR3 protein. The table lists 500,000 to 650,000 distinct CDR3 sequences, roughly a sixth of them singletons, with around a sixth in the top ten. The source material was PBMCs, sampled 4 to 5 days after the first yellow fever vaccination. The receptors were gathered from a man aged 18 to 35 who received the YFV17D yellow fever vaccine. Each CDR3 is given with its conserved first and last residue. A D gene is named only where the DNA matches it firmly.

v_call d_call cdr3_aa
TRBV29-1 TRBD1 CSVGEGGDIHTQYF
TRBV6-2/TRBV6-3 TRBD1 CASSYPSTGEETQYF
TRBV20-1 - CSARADRKNEQFF
TRBV18 - CASSLQGPSTDTQYF
TRBV25-1 - CASSESRRTLMNTEAFF
TRBV7-9 - CASSLGQSSGNTIYF
TRBV12-3/TRBV12-4 - CASTEYSGAEGYTF
TRBV27 - CASSRTQNYEQYF
TRBV7-8 - CASSLDLSVSTQYF
TRBV15 - CATSPRIREKLFF
TRBV12-3/TRBV12-4 - CASNMGSPLYEQYF
TRBV24-1 TRBD2 CATSDRGGPLGETQYF
TRBV6-1 - CASSPRGANQPQHF
TRBV4-1 - CASSQVLPDGYTF
TRBV12-3/TRBV12-4 TRBD2 CASRLAGGSPGELFF
TRBV5-6 TRBD1 CASSGGQVNTGELFF
TRBV24-1 TRBD1 CATSDTRTGGIRQPQHF
TRBV6-1 - CASSPFSVVTQYF
TRBV20-1 - CSAPPAGYAEAFF
TRBV4-1 - CASSQGAPFSGANVLTF
TRBV5-1 - CASSLGTGIYYEQYF
TRBV9 - CASSVRGKTPGSCFF
TRBV19 - CASSPRNTDNEQFF
TRBV9 - CASSAGLDTQYF
TRBV29-1 - CSVAFPNQRYEQFF
TRBV20-1 TRBD2 CSAFPGLGRETQYF
TRBV6-1 - CASTIDRNNVAFF
TRBV4-3 TRBD1 CASSFRTGLDQPQHF
TRBV25-1 - CASSELTGSTEAFF
TRBV11-2 - CASSLAVSEQFF
TRBV20-1 TRBD2 CSARDPGRDTGELFF
TRBV6-1 - CASSSDGGKETQYF
TRBV2 TRBD1 CASRDRGYEQYF
TRBV12-3/TRBV12-4 - CASSWAGGTDTQYF
TRBV18 - CASSPQGSNTGELFF
TRBV12-3/TRBV12-4 - CASSLMNTEAFF
TRBV29-1 - CSGDREGDTQYF
TRBV29-1 TRBD1 CSGRQGALETQYF
TRBV4-3 - CASSQEGQPQHF
TRBV4-1 - CASSPKVAAEAFF
TRBV12-3/TRBV12-4 - CASSFREADGYTF
TRBV6-2/TRBV6-3 TRBD2 CASSFSGGVSYNEQFF
TRBV20-1 - CSARGANVLTF
TRBV9 - CASSDISNTEAFF
TRBV11-3 TRBD2 CASSRSGAHNEQFF
TRBV12-3/TRBV12-4 TRBD1 CASTIPGQTPTGELFF
TRBV11-2 TRBD1 CASRRLTGGRAGNEQFF
TRBV12-3/TRBV12-4 - CASSLGGQAFTGQYF
TRBV5-4 TRBD2 CASSLEKRGMADTQYF
TRBV19 - CASSFAPDYEQYF
TRBV5-6 - CASSLETGYRTDTQYF
TRBV27 TRBD1 CASRYTGTGGLDGYTF
TRBV4-1 TRBD1 CASSQILRQGNTEAFF
TRBV6-2/TRBV6-3 - CASSSFRRNTEAFF